Described below is a single TCR beta chain sequence and its context. These data are taken from a study of cytomegalovirus exposure and HLA in healthy donors. The germline V gene has CDR1 SGHVS and CDR2 FNYEAQ. The length of the CDR3 is 15 residues. V was clipped by 1 base and J by 1 base; unmatched bases: 1. 13 Jbeta primers and 60 Vbeta primers were used for the PCR. Repertoires were generated with immunoSEQ multiplex PCR, while TCRdb's copy carries only in-frame clones and drops some. The sample lists some 140,000 clones; approximately 87% were seen once. The sequence came from a man in his forties or fifties in good health and CMV-seronegative. The V call is TRBV7-6, the J call TRBJ2-1; 7 nucleotides agree with TRBD1. Source material: PBMCs. The CDR3 reads CASSLEGASYNEQFF. The DNA of the CDR3 is TGTGCCAGCAGCTTAGAGGGGGCATCCTACAATGAGCAGTTCTTC. Full variable domain (rest looked up from reference TRBV7-6 and TRBJ2-1): GAGVSQSPRYKVTKRGQDVALRCDPISGHVSLYWYRQALGQGPEFLTYFNYEAQQDKSGLPNDRFSAERPEGSISTLTIQRTEQRDSAMYRCASSLEGASYNEQFFGPGTRLTVL.